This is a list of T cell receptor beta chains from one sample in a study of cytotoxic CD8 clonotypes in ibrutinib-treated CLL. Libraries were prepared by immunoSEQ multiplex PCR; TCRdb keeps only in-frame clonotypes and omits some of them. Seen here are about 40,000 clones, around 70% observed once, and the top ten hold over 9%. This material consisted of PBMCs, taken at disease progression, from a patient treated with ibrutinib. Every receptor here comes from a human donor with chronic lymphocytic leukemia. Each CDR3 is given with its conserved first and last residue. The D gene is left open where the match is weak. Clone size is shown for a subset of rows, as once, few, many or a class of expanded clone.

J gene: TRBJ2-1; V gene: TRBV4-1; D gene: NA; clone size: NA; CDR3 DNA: TGCGCCAGCAGCCCTCTAGTACGGAATGAGCAGTTCTTC; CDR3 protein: CASSPLVRNEQFF
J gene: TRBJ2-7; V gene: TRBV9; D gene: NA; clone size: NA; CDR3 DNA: TGTGCCAGCAGCGTAGATTCCTACGAGCAGTACTTC; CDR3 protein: CASSVDSYEQYF
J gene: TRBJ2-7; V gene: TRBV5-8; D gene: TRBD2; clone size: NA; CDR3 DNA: TGTGCCAGCAGCCCCGGGGGACTAGCGCCCTTTTGGAACGAGCAGTACTTC; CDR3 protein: CASSPGGLAPFWNEQYF
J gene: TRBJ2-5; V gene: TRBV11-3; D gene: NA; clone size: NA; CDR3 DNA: TGTGCCAGCAGCATTAACCGGGCTCAAGAGACCCAGTACTTC; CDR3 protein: CASSINRAQETQYF
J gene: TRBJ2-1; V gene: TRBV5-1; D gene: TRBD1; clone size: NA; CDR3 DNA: TGCGCCAGCAGCCACGGACAGGGGGGGTACAATGAGCAGTTCTTC; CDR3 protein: CASSHGQGGYNEQFF
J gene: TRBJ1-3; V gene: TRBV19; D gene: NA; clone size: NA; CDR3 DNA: TGTGCCAGTAGTACCAGCGCCTCTGGAAACACCATATATTTT; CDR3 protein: CASSTSASGNTIYF
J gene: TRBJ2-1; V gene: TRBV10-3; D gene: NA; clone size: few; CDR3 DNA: TGTGCCATCAGTCCCGGGACTGACCACAATGAGCAGTTCTTC; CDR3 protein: CAISPGTDHNEQFF
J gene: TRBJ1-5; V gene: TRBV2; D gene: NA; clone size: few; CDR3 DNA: TGTGCCAGCAGGGCGTTATTAGATCAGCCCCAGCATTTT; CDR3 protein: CASRALLDQPQHF
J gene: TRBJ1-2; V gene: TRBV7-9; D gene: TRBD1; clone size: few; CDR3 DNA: TGTGCCAGCAGCTCATGGACAGGGAGGATAGATGGCTACACCTTC; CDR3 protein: CASSSWTGRIDGYTF
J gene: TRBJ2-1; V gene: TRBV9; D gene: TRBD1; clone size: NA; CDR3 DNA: TGTGCCAGCAGCGGGACAGGAAGCTCCTACAATGAGCAGTTCTTC; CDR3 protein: CASSGTGSSYNEQFF
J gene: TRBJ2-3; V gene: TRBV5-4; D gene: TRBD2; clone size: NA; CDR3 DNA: TGTGCCAGCAGCGTTCTAGCGGGGGGTTCAACAGATACGCAGTATTTT; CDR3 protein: CASSVLAGGSTDTQYF